These 12 T cell receptor beta chains were sequenced from one sample in a study of CD8+CD57+ T cells in acquired aplastic anemia. Genomic DNA was employed as the template in profiling TCR beta VDJ and CDR3. TCRdb reprocessed the reads with MiXCR, giving one entry per CDR3 protein. The sample consists of a few hundred thousand distinct CDR3 sequences, under 80% of them appearing once. The sample consisted of sorted CD4+, CD8+, or CD8+CD57+ T cells (not recorded which) from PBMCs. All receptors derive from a human donor in good health, serving as a control.

For the CDR3, the DNA is TGTGCCAGCAGCGCCCGTCCACGGACTACCACAGATACGCAGTATTTT. This codes for CASSARPRTTTDTQYF. The rearrangement joins TRBV7-4 to TRBJ2-3; D possibly corresponds to TRBD2 (6 bases). Trimming removed 5 bases at V and 2 bases at J, with 17 bases between. The germline V gene has CDR1 SGHVT and CDR2 SQSDAQ. This CDR3 region has 16 residues. The full variable domain, completed using reference TRBV7-4 and TRBJ2-3, is GAGVSQSPRYKVAKRGRDVALRCDSISGHVTLYWYRQTLGQGSEVLTYSQSDAQRDKSGRPSGRFSAERPERSVSTLKIQRTEQGDSAVYLCASSARPRTTTDTQYFGPGTRLTVL.

This clonotype occurred many times. V and J are TRBV7-2 and TRBJ1-2, with D possibly matching TRBD1 (6 bases). Germline assignment: CDR1 SGHTA and CDR2 FQGNSA. This CDR3 comprises 13 residues. V lost 4 bases and J lost 7, with 13 bases in between. The CDR3 region has the DNA TGTGCCAGCAGCTCTAGACAGGCTCCTGGCTACACCTTC. Translation: CASSSRQAPGYTF.

The chain has TRBV12-5 and TRBJ1-1; 7 bases map to TRBD1. Trimming took 6 bases from V and 4 from J; bases not matched to a gene: 5. This CDR3 is 13 amino acids long. Per the germline V gene, CDR1 is LGHNT and CDR2 is FRNRAP. CDR3 bases: TGTGCTAGTGGGACAGGGTTGGTCACTGAAGCTTTCTTT. It encodes CASGTGLVTEAFF.

The table lists this clonotype with many counts. The J gene is TRBJ1-5, the V gene TRBV25-1; 7 bases match TRBD1. Germline V lookup: CDR1 MGHDK, CDR2 SYGVNS. V lost 2 bases to trimming and J lost 11 bases; unmatched junction nucleotides: 9. The CDR3 runs 14 residues. DNA for the CDR3: TGTGCCAGCAGTGAAGACAGGGACTTCGGGGCCCAGCATTTT. Its translation is CASSEDRDFGAQHF.

The CDR3 bases are TGTGCCAGCAGTACCTCCCCGAACACTGAAGCTTTCTTT. Residues: CASSTSPNTEAFF. The chain employs TRBV7-7 and TRBJ1-1; D is ambiguous. The length of the CDR3 is 13 residues. The V and J ends lost 6 bases and 1 base respectively, with 9 bases between them. Germline CDR1 SSHAT, CDR2 FNYEAQ (reference sequence).

Concerning this clonotype itself: Germline and junction disagree at one end, which may indicate a read error. The V and J genes are TRBV7-9 and TRBJ2-7; no reliable D call. From germline, CDR1 is SEHNR and CDR2 FQNEAQ (reference sequence). The CDR3 consists of 13 residues. The CDR3 region has the DNA TGTGCCAGCAAAGGAGACGGTACCTGCGAAAAGTACTTT. Its translation is CASKGDGTCEKYF.

The J gene is TRBJ2-3, the V gene TRBV29-1; D is perhaps TRBD2 (5 bases). Germline values: CDR1 SQVTM, CDR2 ANQGSEA. The CDR3 contains 14 residues. V shed 3 bases and J shed 2 bases, with 12 bases lying between them. In DNA form, the CDR3 reads TGCAGCGTTGAGGGAGACTATTCCACAGATACGCAGTATTTT. Its translation is CSVEGDYSTDTQYF.

The chain is built from TRBV5-1 and TRBJ2-5; D might be TRBD1 (5 bases). This CDR3 has 14 amino acids. V lost 4 bases to trimming and J lost 2 bases, with 12 bases between them. CDR1 and CDR2 (germline): SGHRS, YFSETQ. CDR3 protein: CASSLGHRQETQYF. DNA of the CDR3: TGCGCCAGCAGCCTCGGACATAGGCAAGAGACCCAGTACTTC.

The chain combines TRBV10-3 with TRBJ1-1; 9 positions agree with TRBD1. The V gene end was trimmed by 0 bases and the J gene end by 5 bases; junction bases not matched to a gene: 4. Germline V gene sequence: CDR1 ENHRY, CDR2 SYGVKD. The CDR3 covers 15 residues. CDR3 DNA: TGTGCCATCAGTGAGTCCCGGACAGGGGATACTGAAGCTTTCTTT. This gives the protein CAISESRTGDTEAFF.

In the case of this clonotype: One junction end disagrees with the germline gene, perhaps due to a read error. V is TRBV5-8 and J is TRBJ1-1; the match to TRBD1 covers 7 bases. Germline CDR1 is SGHTS and CDR2 is YDEGEE. CDR3 length: 16 residues. CDR3 DNA: TGTGCCGGCAGCCAAGAGGGGGCGCGTGTTAACACTGAAGCTTTCTTT. This gives the protein CAGSQEGARVNTEAFF.

This clonotype was detected once. The rearrangement uses TRBV12-3 or TRBV12-4 and TRBJ1-3, with D possibly matching TRBD1 (5 bases). The germline V and J ends were trimmed by 10 bases and 8 bases, with 24 bases remaining between them. This CDR3 is built from 15 residues. DNA of the CDR3: TGTGCCATCCGTGCGTCGTTGGGGGACGTCTACACCATATATTTT. Translation gives CAIRASLGDVYTIYF.

This clonotype was found many times. The CDR3 loop is CASSLGPDRGAFF. CDR3 DNA: TGTGCCAGCAGCCTAGGGCCGGACAGGGGAGCTTTCTTT. This sequence joins TRBV7-2 and TRBJ1-1, with TRBD1 matching 9 bases. The germline CDR1 and CDR2 sequences are SGHTA and FQGNSA. The trim removed 5 bases at V and 10 bases at J, leaving 8 bases unmatched. The CDR3 spans 13 residues.